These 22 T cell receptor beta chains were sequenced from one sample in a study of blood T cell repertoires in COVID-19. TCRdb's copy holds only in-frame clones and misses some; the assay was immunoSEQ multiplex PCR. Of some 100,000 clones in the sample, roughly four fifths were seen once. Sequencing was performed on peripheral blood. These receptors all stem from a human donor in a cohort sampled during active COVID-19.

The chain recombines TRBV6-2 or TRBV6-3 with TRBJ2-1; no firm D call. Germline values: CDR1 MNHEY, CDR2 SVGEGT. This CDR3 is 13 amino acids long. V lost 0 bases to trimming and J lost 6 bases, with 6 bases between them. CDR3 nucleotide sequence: TGTGCCAGCAGTTACTCTCCCAGCAATGAGCAGTTCTTC. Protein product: CASSYSPSNEQFF.

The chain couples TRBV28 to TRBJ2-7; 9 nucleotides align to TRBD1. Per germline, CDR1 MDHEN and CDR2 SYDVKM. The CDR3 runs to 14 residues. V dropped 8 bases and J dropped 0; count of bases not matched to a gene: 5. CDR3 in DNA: TGTGCCAGCCGGGGGACAGGGCCCTCCTACGAGCAGTACTTC. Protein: CASRGTGPSYEQYF.

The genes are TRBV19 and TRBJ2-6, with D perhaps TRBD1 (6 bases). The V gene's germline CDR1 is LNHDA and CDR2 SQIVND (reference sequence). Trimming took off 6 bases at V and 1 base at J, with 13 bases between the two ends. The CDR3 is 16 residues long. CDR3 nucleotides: TGTGCCAGTAGATCAACAGGGAAATCTGGGGCCAACGTCCTGACTTTC. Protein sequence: CASRSTGKSGANVLTF.

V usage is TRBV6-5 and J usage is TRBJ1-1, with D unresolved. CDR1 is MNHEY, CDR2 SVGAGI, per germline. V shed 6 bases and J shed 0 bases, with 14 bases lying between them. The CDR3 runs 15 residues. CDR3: CASSTSEGLNTEAFF. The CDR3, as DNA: TGTGCCAGCAGCACAAGCGAGGGTCTGAACACTGAAGCTTTCTTT.

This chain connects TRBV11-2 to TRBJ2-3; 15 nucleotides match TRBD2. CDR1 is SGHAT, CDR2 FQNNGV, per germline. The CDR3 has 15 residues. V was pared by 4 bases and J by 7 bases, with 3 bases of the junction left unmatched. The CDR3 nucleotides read TGTGCCAGCAGCTGGACTAGCGGGGGGGGGAATACGCAGTATTTT. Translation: CASSWTSGGGNTQYF.

CDR3 region: CAWSAFYGSGYTF. The CDR3 coding sequence is TGTGCCTGGAGTGCCTTCTATGGGAGTGGCTACACCTTC. The chain carries TRBV30 and TRBJ1-2; D is undetermined. The CDR3 is made up of 13 amino acids. Trimming stripped 1 base from V and 7 bases from J, with 13 bases between. Germline CDR1 reads GTSNPN; CDR2 reads SVGIG (reference sequence).

CDR3 region: CASSRGQSYGYTF. In DNA, the CDR3 is TGCGCCAGCAGTCGCGGACAGTCCTATGGCTACACCTTC. V usage is TRBV5-1 and J usage is TRBJ1-2, with a tentative D call TRBD1 (6 bases). The CDR3 contains 13 residues. V lost 5 bases to trimming and J lost 4 bases, with 12 bases between them. CDR1 and CDR2 from the germline V gene are SGHRS and YFSETQ.

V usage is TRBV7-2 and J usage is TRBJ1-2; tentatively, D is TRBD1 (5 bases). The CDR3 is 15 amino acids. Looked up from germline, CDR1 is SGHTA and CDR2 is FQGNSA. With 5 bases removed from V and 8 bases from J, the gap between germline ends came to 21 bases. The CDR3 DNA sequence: TGTGCCAGCAGCCCGGAGGAGGGGCGGTTCTGGGGCTACACCTTC. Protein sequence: CASSPEEGRFWGYTF.

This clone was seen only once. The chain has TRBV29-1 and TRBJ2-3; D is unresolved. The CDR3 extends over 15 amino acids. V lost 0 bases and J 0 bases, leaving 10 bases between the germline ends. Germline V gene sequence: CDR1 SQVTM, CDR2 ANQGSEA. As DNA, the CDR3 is TGCAGCGTTGAAGATCGCGGCGGTAGCACAGATACGCAGTATTTT. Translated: CSVEDRGGSTDTQYF.

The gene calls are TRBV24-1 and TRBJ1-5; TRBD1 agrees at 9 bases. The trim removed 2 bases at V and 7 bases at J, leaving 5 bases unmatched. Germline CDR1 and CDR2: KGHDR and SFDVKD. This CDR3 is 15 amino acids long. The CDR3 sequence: CATSDSGQGRQPQHF. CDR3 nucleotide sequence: TGTGCCACCAGTGATTCCGGACAGGGGAGACAGCCCCAGCATTTT.

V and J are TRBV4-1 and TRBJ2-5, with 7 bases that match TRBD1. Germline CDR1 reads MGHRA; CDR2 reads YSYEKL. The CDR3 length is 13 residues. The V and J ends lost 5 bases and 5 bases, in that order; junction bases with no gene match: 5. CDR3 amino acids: CASSKGGGETQYF. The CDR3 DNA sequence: TGCGCCAGCAGCAAAGGGGGCGGCGAGACCCAGTACTTC.

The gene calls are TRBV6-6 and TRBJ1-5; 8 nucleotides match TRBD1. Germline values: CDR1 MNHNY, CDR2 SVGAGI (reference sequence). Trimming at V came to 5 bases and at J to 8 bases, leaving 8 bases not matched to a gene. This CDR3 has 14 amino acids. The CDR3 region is CASSLRTGKEPQHF. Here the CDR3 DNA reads TGTGCCAGCAGTCTACGGACAGGGAAGGAGCCCCAGCATTTT.

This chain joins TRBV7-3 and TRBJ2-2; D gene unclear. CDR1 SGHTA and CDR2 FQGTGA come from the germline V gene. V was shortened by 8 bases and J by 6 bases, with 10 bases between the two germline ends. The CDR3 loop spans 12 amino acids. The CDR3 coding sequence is TGTGCCAGCGGTTCAGTGGCCGGGGAGCTGTTTTTT. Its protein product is CASGSVAGELFF.

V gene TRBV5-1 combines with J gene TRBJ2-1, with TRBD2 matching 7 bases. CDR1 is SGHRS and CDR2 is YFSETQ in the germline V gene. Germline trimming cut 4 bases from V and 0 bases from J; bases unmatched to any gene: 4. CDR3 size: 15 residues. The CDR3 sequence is CASSGGGSSYNEQFF. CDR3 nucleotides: TGCGCCAGCAGCGGCGGGGGTAGCTCCTACAATGAGCAGTTCTTC.

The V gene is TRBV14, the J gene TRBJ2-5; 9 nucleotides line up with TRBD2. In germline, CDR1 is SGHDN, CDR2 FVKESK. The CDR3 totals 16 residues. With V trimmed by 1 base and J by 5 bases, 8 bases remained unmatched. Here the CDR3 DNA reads TGTGCCAGCAGCCAAGGCCGGCGGGGGGGCCACGAGACCCAGTACTTC. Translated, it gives CASSQGRRGGHETQYF.

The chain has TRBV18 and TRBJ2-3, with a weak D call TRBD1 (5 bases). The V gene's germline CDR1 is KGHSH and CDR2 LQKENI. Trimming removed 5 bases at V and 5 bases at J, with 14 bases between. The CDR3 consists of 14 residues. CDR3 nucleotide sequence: TGTGCCAGCTCATTATATCAGGGAATAGATACGCAGTATTTT. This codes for CASSLYQGIDTQYF.

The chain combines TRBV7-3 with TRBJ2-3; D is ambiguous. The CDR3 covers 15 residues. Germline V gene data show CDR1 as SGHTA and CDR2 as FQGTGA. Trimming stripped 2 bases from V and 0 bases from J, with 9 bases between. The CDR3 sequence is CASSLRSLSTDTQYF. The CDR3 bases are TGTGCCAGCAGCTTACGGTCTCTAAGCACAGATACGCAGTATTTT.

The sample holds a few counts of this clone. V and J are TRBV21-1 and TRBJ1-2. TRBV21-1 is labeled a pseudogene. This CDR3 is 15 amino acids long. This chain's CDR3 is CATTTPGDGSYGYTF. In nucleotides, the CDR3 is TGTGCCACCACAACCCCCGGGGACGGGAGTTATGGCTACACCTTC.

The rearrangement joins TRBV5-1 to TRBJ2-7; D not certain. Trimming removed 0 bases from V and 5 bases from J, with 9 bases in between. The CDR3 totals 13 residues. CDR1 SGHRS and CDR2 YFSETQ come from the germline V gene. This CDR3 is CASSLAHRHEQYF. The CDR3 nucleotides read TGCGCCAGCAGCTTGGCCCACAGACACGAGCAGTACTTC.

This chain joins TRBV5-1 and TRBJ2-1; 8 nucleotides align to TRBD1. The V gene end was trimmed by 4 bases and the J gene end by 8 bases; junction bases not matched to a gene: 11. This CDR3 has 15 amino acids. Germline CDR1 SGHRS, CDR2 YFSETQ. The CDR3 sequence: CASSPKRQGYHEQFF. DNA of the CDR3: TGCGCCAGCAGCCCTAAGAGACAGGGGTATCATGAGCAGTTCTTC.

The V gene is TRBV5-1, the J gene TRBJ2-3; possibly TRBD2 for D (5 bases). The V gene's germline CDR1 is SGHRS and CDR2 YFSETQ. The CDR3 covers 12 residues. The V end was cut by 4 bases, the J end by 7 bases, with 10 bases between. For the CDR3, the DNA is TGCGCCAGCAGCGCGCCCGGGAATACGCAGTATTTT. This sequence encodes CASSAPGNTQYF.

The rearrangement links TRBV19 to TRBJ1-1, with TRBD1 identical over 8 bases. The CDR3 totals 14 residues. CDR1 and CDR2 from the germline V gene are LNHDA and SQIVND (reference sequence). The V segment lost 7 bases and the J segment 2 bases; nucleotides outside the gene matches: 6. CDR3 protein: CASTPTGANTEAFF. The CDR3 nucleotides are TGTGCCAGTACTCCGACAGGGGCTAACACTGAAGCTTTCTTT.